Shown below are 14 T cell receptor beta chains from a single sample sequenced in a study of shared clonotypes between healthy human individuals. Sequencing used immunoSEQ multiplex PCR; TCRdb keeps in-frame clones, though not all of them. The sample yields some 200,000 clones, about 93% seen once. Sequencing used naive CD4+ T cells sorted from blood. Described subset: CD45RA+ positively selected. These receptors originate from a woman in her 30s in good health.

The V gene is TRBV6-5, the J gene TRBJ1-3; no clear D. V was trimmed by 0 bases and J by 3 bases, leaving 9 bases between them. Per germline, CDR1 MNHEY and CDR2 SVGAGI. This CDR3 contains 15 residues. CDR3 nucleotides: TGTGCCAGCAGTTACTCGGGTGCTCTTGGAAACACCATATATTTT. Amino acids: CASSYSGALGNTIYF.

The rearrangement joins TRBV29-1 to TRBJ1-1; no reliable D call. The CDR3 totals 13 residues. Germline V lookup: CDR1 SQVTM, CDR2 ANQGSEA. Trimming took 3 bases from V and 0 from J, leaving 8 bases between them. This CDR3 is CSVDVAMNTEAFF. CDR3 bases: TGCAGCGTTGATGTGGCCATGAACACTGAAGCTTTCTTT.

The V gene is TRBV18, the J gene TRBJ1-1; 7 bases agree with TRBD1. V lost 5 bases and J lost 4; bases outside the gene matches: 7. Looked up from germline, CDR1 is KGHSH and CDR2 is LQKENI. The CDR3 extends over 14 amino acids. CDR3 coding DNA: TGTGCCAGCTCAACCGGGACAGCCCCCACTGAAGCTTTCTTT. Translating it yields CASSTGTAPTEAFF.

This chain connects TRBV15 to TRBJ2-1; no reliable D call. The CDR3 has 17 amino acids. From germline, CDR1 is LNHNV and CDR2 YYDKDF (reference sequence). V was shortened by 2 bases and J by 10 bases, with 24 bases between the two germline ends. CDR3 in amino acids: CATSRPNAIAWSSEQFF. Here the CDR3 DNA reads TGTGCCACCAGCAGACCAAACGCTATCGCCTGGAGTTCAGAGCAGTTCTTC.

The chain recombines TRBV4-1 with TRBJ2-5; 7 positions match TRBD2. J was trimmed by 11 bases and V by 1 base; bases with no gene match: 16. The CDR3 runs 16 residues. Germline loops: CDR1 MGHRA, CDR2 YSYEKL. The CDR3 reads CASSQGRASGLMEQYF. The CDR3 bases are TGCGCCAGCAGCCAAGGGAGGGCTAGCGGCCTGATGGAGCAGTACTTC.

The V call is TRBV4-1, the J call TRBJ1-2; TRBD1 matches at 9 bases. This CDR3 has 15 residues. Losses at the gene ends were 0 bases for V and 3 bases for J; bases not matched to a gene: 2. CDR1 and CDR2 (germline): MGHRA, YSYEKL. The DNA for the CDR3 is TGCGCCAGCAGCCAAGATGGGGACAGGGACTATGGCTACACCTTC. Its protein is CASSQDGDRDYGYTF.

This chain connects TRBV6-6 to TRBJ2-3; D may be TRBD2 (5 bases). Trimming left V 8 bases short and J 2 bases short, with 8 bases between. CDR3 length equals 12 residues. Germline values: CDR1 MNHNY, CDR2 SVGAGI (reference sequence). CDR3: CASQRNTDTQYF. In nucleotides, the CDR3 is TGTGCCAGCCAGCGGAACACAGATACGCAGTATTTT.

This chain connects TRBV20-1 to TRBJ2-5; D remains ambiguous. In germline, CDR1 is DFQATT, CDR2 SNEGSKA (reference sequence). This CDR3 is built from 11 residues. This chain's CDR3 is CLTQSKETQYF. The DNA for the CDR3 is TGCTTAACACAGTCAAAAGAGACCCAGTACTTC.

V is TRBV7-2 and J is TRBJ2-3; TRBD2 agrees at 11 bases. Trimming cost V 5 bases and J 5 bases; bases outside gene matches: 9. The CDR3 is 16 amino acids. Per the germline V gene, CDR1 is SGHTA and CDR2 is FQGNSA. The CDR3 DNA sequence: TGTGCCAGCAGCCCCTCGTGGCTAGCGGGAGGAGATACGCAGTATTTT. Translation gives CASSPSWLAGGDTQYF.

This chain links TRBV4-2 with TRBJ2-1; 7 bases line up with TRBD2. The V segment lost 4 bases and the J segment 2 bases; nucleotides outside the gene matches: 14. The length of the CDR3 is 18 residues. Germline assignment: CDR1 LGHNA and CDR2 YNFKEQ. DNA of the CDR3: TGTGCCAGCAGCCGCCTTCGGGGGGAGGATGCCCCCTACAATGAGCAGTTCTTC. This codes for CASSRLRGEDAPYNEQFF.

This chain uses TRBV6-6 with TRBJ1-2; D is possibly TRBD1 (5 bases). Trimming took off 2 bases at V and 5 bases at J, with 15 bases between the two ends. The CDR3 spans 15 residues. Germline lookup yields CDR1 MNHNY and CDR2 SVGAGI (reference sequence). CDR3 in amino acids: CASSYSEGPTYGYTF. DNA of the CDR3: TGTGCCAGCAGTTACAGCGAGGGGCCTACATATGGCTACACCTTC.

Here the CDR3 DNA reads TGTGCCAGCAGCACATACGACAGTAACTATGGCTACACCTTC. This gives the protein CASSTYDSNYGYTF. V gene TRBV7-2 combines with J gene TRBJ1-2; D perhaps matches TRBD1 (5 bases). CDR1 is SGHTA and CDR2 is FQGNSA in the germline V gene. The CDR3 consists of 14 residues. The V gene lost 5 bases and the J gene lost 1 base, with 11 bases spanning the gap.

The V call is TRBV25-1, the J call TRBJ2-5, with TRBD1 matching over 9 bases. The closer fit of TRBJ2-7 to the DNA end suggests the J call may be wrong. The germline gives CDR1 MGHDK, CDR2 SYGVNS. This CDR3 contains 16 residues. CDR3 sequence reads: CASIPTGGIHNYEQYF. The CDR3 DNA is TGTGCCAGCATCCCCACAGGGGGCATCCACAACTACGAGCAGTACTTC.

The count of this clone is one. The genes are TRBV28 and TRBJ1-1, with D possibly matching TRBD1 (6 bases). Germline V gene data show CDR1 as MDHEN and CDR2 as SYDVKM. With 5 bases removed from V and 3 bases from J, the gap between germline ends came to 10 bases. The CDR3 consists of 13 residues. CDR3 sequence: CASSRTADTEAFF. The DNA for the CDR3 is TGTGCCAGCAGTCGGACAGCCGACACTGAAGCTTTCTTT.